The clone carrying this T cell receptor beta chain was observed many times. Its matching antigen is unknown. This specimen belongs to a study of blood T cells in healthy people across ages. The study's findings and limits: Percentage of naive T cells showed a strong correlation with TCR beta diversity. In older individuals, TCR beta diversity per million T cells was lower, falling roughly linearly with age. Higher diversity and more naive CD4+ cells were features of long-lived donors, compared to aged donors.

Using a J-beta primer mix together with a sample-barcoded 5' primer, a second PCR was run for roughly 6 to 12 cycles. In TCRdb, the 5' RACE reads were re-called with MiXCR into one record per CDR3 protein. The table lists some 930,000 distinct CDR3 sequences, about 27% of them singletons. Separately, the same data were catalogued under a study of T cells of mothers and their children. As that study records: Maternal samples each gave over 9.5 million TCR beta CDR3 reads, and child samples 3 million to 3.5 million each.

The receptor was isolated from a middle-aged woman in good health. The sample consisted of blood.

CDR3 residues: CASSLQGSGGNEQYF. The CDR3 DNA reads as TGCGCCAGCAGCCTTCAGGGATCAGGGGGAAACGAGCAGTACTTC. The chain couples TRBV4-1 to TRBJ2-4, with 7 bases identical to TRBD1. The tail of the sequence fits TRBJ2-7 better, so the J call may be wrong. The germline V gene has CDR1 MGHRA and CDR2 YSYEKL. The length of the CDR3 is 15 residues.